The 21 T cell receptor beta chains below all came from one sample that was sequenced in a study of blood T cell repertoires in COVID-19. Produced via immunoSEQ multiplex PCR; TCRdb's table is partial and in-frame only. This table holds roughly 250,000 clones, 84% found once. The sequencing sample was made of peripheral blood. The receptors here all came from a human donor in a cohort sampled during active COVID-19.

The chain joins TRBV5-4 to TRBJ1-1, with D possibly matching TRBD1 (5 bases). The CDR3 runs to 15 residues. V lost 3 bases to trimming and J lost 0 bases, with 12 bases between them. Germline CDR1 reads SGHNT; CDR2 reads YYREEE (reference sequence). The CDR3 DNA follows: TGTGCCAGCAGCTCATCTGGGGGGTTGAACACTGAAGCTTTCTTT. Translated, it gives CASSSSGGLNTEAFF.

The genes are TRBV21-1 and TRBJ2-1; the table names TRBD2, a call not compared with the DNA. TRBV21-1 is given as a pseudogene. The CDR3 is 18 residues long. In DNA, the CDR3 is TGTGCCAGCAGCAAGACCGGAGGGACTAGCGTGATGGGCAATGAGCAGTTCTTC. Translation: CASSKTGGTSVMGNEQFF.

V is TRBV2 and J is TRBJ2-3; D perhaps matches TRBD1 (6 bases). V was trimmed by 6 bases and J by 3 bases, leaving 19 bases between them. Germline values: CDR1 SNHLY, CDR2 FYNNEI. The CDR3 has 16 residues. CDR3 nucleotides: TGTGCCAGCAGCCAGGGGCTCCGGTGGGGGACAGATACGCAGTATTTT. It codes for CASSQGLRWGTDTQYF.

The chain recombines TRBV29-1 with TRBJ1-2; 10 bases are shared with TRBD1. J was trimmed by 7 bases and V by 6 bases; bases with no gene match: 8. The CDR3 loop spans 13 amino acids. Germline V gene lookup returns CDR1 SQVTM and CDR2 ANQGSEA. This chain's CDR3 is CSVERQGAGGYTF. The CDR3 region has the DNA TGCAGCGTCGAAAGACAGGGGGCGGGTGGCTACACCTTC.

This sequence joins TRBV27 and TRBJ1-2, with 7 bases matching TRBD1. This CDR3 region has 15 residues. The V gene's germline CDR1 is MNHEY and CDR2 SMNVEV (reference sequence). With V trimmed by 1 base and J by 2 bases, 4 bases remained unmatched. The CDR3 DNA is TGTGCCAGCAGTTTATACACAGGGGTAAACTATGGCTACACCTTC. Residues: CASSLYTGVNYGYTF.

CDR3 DNA sequence: TGCAGCGTCTTGACAGGGGGGATGTCAGCTTTCTTT. This codes for CSVLTGGMSAFF. This chain uses TRBV29-1 with TRBJ1-1; the match to TRBD1 covers 9 bases. J gave up 10 bases and V 6 bases, and 9 bases lay outside the gene matches. Germline CDR1 and CDR2: SQVTM and ANQGSEA. The CDR3 spans 12 residues.

This clone was detected once. This chain uses TRBV27 with TRBJ2-1; D may be TRBD1 (5 bases). V shed 8 bases and J shed 0 bases, with 17 bases lying between them. This CDR3 comprises 16 residues. Germline V gene data show CDR1 as MNHEY and CDR2 as SMNVEV (reference sequence). The CDR3 is CASQGRSPSSYNEQFF. The CDR3 nucleotides read TGTGCCAGCCAGGGTAGGTCACCCAGCTCCTACAATGAGCAGTTCTTC.

This chain links TRBV3-1 (or the pseudogene TRBV3-2) with TRBJ1-5; the match to TRBD1 covers 7 bases. The CDR3 is 15 residues long. The V gene end was trimmed by 4 bases and the J gene end by 4 bases; junction bases not matched to a gene: 7. CDR1 is LGHDT, CDR2 YNNKEL, per germline (reference sequence). The CDR3 DNA follows: TGTGCCAGCAGCCCAACAGGGGCGGCGAATCAGCCCCAGCATTTT. It yields the protein CASSPTGAANQPQHF.

The V call is TRBV7-2, the J call TRBJ2-5; TRBD2 matches at 8 bases. The CDR3 is 19 residues long. Per germline, CDR1 SGHTA and CDR2 FQGNSA. Germline trimming cut 4 bases from V and 0 bases from J; bases unmatched to any gene: 16. In DNA form, the CDR3 reads TGTGCCAGCAGCTCCTCCGGGACTAGTCAACACTCTTACCAAGAGACCCAGTACTTC. Translated, it gives CASSSSGTSQHSYQETQYF.

This chain's CDR3 is CATSRAVGTTSGNTIYF. As DNA, the CDR3 is TGTGCCACCAGCAGAGCAGTCGGGACAACCTCTGGAAACACCATATATTTT. J is TRBJ1-3 and V is TRBV15; weak D call: TRBD1 (6 bases). Trimming removed 1 base from V and 0 bases from J, with 13 bases in between. The CDR3 runs 17 residues. The germline V gene encodes CDR1 LNHNV and CDR2 YYDKDF (reference sequence).

The J gene is TRBJ1-5, the V gene TRBV2; unclear D gene. The germline V and J ends were trimmed by 9 bases and 0 bases, with 15 bases remaining between them. Germline CDR1 SNHLY, CDR2 FYNNEI. This CDR3 is built from 15 residues. The CDR3 region is CASNTLGLSNQPQHF. The CDR3 region has the DNA TGTGCCAGTAACACCTTGGGCCTTAGCAATCAGCCCCAGCATTTT.

This sequence joins TRBV28 and TRBJ1-2; the match to TRBD1 covers 8 bases. The CDR3 contains 16 residues. Germline V lookup: CDR1 MDHEN, CDR2 SYDVKM. Trimming took 5 bases from V and 2 from J; bases not matched to a gene: 10. The CDR3 loop is CASSKDRARTNYGYTF. In nucleotides, the CDR3 is TGTGCCAGCAGTAAGGACAGGGCGCGCACCAACTATGGCTACACCTTC.

This chain connects TRBV7-2 to TRBJ1-1, with a weak D call TRBD1 (5 bases). Trimming left V 7 bases short and J 2 bases short, with 14 bases between. The CDR3 has 14 residues. Germline V gives CDR1 SGHTA, CDR2 FQGNSA. The CDR3 sequence: CASMGQPSNTEAFF. In nucleotides, the CDR3 is TGTGCCAGCATGGGGCAGCCCTCCAACACTGAAGCTTTCTTT.

The chain recombines TRBV6-6 with TRBJ2-7, with 13 bases aligning to TRBD2. The V gene end was trimmed by 6 bases and the J gene end by 13 bases; junction bases not matched to a gene: 15. CDR1 and CDR2 from the germline V gene are MNHNY and SVGAGI (reference sequence). The CDR3 totals 15 residues. In DNA, the CDR3 is TGTGCCAGCAGGACGACGGGACTAGCGGGATTCATCGATTACTTC. Translation: CASRTTGLAGFIDYF.

A word on this clone: Other DNA sequences in this sample translate to the same CDR3. The chain is built from TRBV18 and TRBJ2-7; 8 nucleotides agree with TRBD1. CDR3 length: 14 residues. The junction had 4 bases not matched to a gene; V was cut back by 5 bases and J by 1 base. The germline V gene has CDR1 KGHSH and CDR2 LQKENI. CDR3 bases: TGTGCCAGCTCATCGAGACAGGGGTCCTACGAGCAGTACTTC. This sequence encodes CASSSRQGSYEQYF.

CDR3 DNA sequence: TGTGCCAGCAGCTTAGGGGCAGGGAATGGAGAGACCCAGTACTTC. Protein sequence: CASSLGAGNGETQYF. The chain carries TRBV7-6 and TRBJ2-5; D may be TRBD1 (5 bases). CDR3 length: 15 amino acids. The germline V gene encodes CDR1 SGHVS and CDR2 FNYEAQ. V lost 1 base and J 4 bases, leaving 13 bases between the germline ends.

The rearrangement uses TRBV5-1 and TRBJ1-6; 7 bases fit TRBD1. Looked up from germline, CDR1 is SGHRS and CDR2 is YFSETQ. This CDR3 has 16 residues. J gave up 6 bases and V 5 bases, and 11 bases lay outside the gene matches. The CDR3 sequence: CASRPTGQLSNSPLHF. The DNA for the CDR3 is TGCGCCAGCAGACCCACGGGACAGCTAAGTAATTCACCCCTCCACTTT.

This rearrangement joins TRBV29-1 to TRBJ1-2; D is unclear. The germline gives CDR1 SQVTM, CDR2 ANQGSEA. The CDR3 extends over 12 amino acids. The ends were cut back, 6 bases at V and 8 bases at J, with 16 bases in the middle. The chain's CDR3 is CSVPSVTGGYTF. CDR3 nucleotides: TGCAGCGTCCCCAGCGTGACGGGGGGCTACACCTTC.

This chain links TRBV7-9 with TRBJ1-2; D not resolved. V dropped 3 bases and J dropped 4 bases, with 6 bases sitting between them. Germline V gene sequence: CDR1 SEHNR, CDR2 FQNEAQ (reference sequence). The length of the CDR3 is 12 residues. CDR3 in DNA: TGTGCCAGCAGCTTCCCAGGCTATGGCTACACCTTC. The encoded protein is CASSFPGYGYTF.

This rearrangement joins TRBV18 to TRBJ2-3; 10 positions agree with TRBD2. Per the germline V gene, CDR1 is KGHSH and CDR2 is LQKENI. V shed 5 bases, J shed 1 base, and the junction held 6 bases outside the gene matches. The CDR3 sequence is 16 residues long. CDR3 region: CASSTKAGGGTDTQYF. CDR3 DNA: TGTGCCAGCTCAACTAAAGCGGGAGGGGGCACAGATACGCAGTATTTT.

The chain links TRBV5-1 to TRBJ2-2, with 13 nucleotides matching TRBD2. This CDR3 comprises 17 residues. Trimming at V came to 2 bases and at J to 6 bases, leaving 7 bases not matched to a gene. Germline V gene sequence: CDR1 SGHRS, CDR2 YFSETQ. The CDR3 coding sequence is TGCGCCAGCAGCTTCGCACTAGCGGGAGGGCCGGCCGGGGAGCTGTTTTTT. Encoded protein: CASSFALAGGPAGELFF.